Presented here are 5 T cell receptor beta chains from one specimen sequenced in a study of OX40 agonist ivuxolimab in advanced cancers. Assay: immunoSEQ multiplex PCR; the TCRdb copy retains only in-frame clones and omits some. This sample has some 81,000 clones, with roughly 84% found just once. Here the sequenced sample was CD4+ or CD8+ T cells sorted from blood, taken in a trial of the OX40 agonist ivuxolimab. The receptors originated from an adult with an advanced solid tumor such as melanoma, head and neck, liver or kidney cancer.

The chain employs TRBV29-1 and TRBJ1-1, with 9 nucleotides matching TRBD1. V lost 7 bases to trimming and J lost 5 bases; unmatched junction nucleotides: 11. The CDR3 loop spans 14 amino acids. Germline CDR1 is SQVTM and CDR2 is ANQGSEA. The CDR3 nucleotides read TGCAGCGCTGACACAGGGGGCAGAGGTACTGAAGCTTTCTTT. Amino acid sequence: CSADTGGRGTEAFF.

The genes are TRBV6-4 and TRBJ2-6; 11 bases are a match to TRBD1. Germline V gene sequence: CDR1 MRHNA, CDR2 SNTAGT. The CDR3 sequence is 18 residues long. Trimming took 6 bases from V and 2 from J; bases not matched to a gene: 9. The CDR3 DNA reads TGTGCCAGCAGCCCTAGGACAGGGGGCATGACTGGGGCCAACGTCCTGACTTTC. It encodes CASSPRTGGMTGANVLTF.

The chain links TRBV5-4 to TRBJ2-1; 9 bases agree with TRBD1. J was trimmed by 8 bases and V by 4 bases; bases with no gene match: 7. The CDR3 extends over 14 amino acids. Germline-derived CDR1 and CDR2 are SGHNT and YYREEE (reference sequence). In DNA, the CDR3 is TGTGCCAGCAGCGTAGGACAGGGGAGGGATGAGCAGTTCTTC. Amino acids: CASSVGQGRDEQFF. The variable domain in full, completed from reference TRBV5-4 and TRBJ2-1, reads ETGVTQSPTHLIKTRGQQVTLRCSSQSGHNTVSWYQQALGQGPQFIFQYYREEENGRGNFPPRFSGLQFPNYSSELNVNALELDDSALYLCASSVGQGRDEQFFGPGTRLTVL.

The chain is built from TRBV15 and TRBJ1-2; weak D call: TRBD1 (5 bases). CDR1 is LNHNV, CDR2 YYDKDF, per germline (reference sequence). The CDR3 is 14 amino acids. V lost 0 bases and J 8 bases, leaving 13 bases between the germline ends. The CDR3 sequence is CATSRDLEGLGYTF. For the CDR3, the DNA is TGTGCCACCAGCAGAGATCTTGAGGGACTCGGCTACACCTTC.

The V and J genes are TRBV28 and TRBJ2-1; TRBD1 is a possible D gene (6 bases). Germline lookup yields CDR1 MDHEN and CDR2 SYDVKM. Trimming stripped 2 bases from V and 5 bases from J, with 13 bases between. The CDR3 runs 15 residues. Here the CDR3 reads CASSLGDRSHNEQFF. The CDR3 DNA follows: TGTGCCAGCAGTTTAGGTGACAGGTCACACAATGAGCAGTTCTTC.